The 30 T cell receptor beta chains given below trace back to one sample, sequenced in a study of metastatic and nonmetastatic thyroid tumors. Thyroid surgery took place with no prior treatment in any patient. TCRdb reprocessed the PCR reads via MiXCR. Here the sample spans 20,000 to 25,000 clones, 9.5% to 13% being singletons. Sample: blood. Receptor source: a female donor with papillary thyroid cancer or a benign thyroid nodule (not recorded which). Some clones in this sample may be carry-over from other donors' samples.

The sample holds many counts of this clone. The rearrangement uses TRBV5-1 and TRBJ1-2; no reliable D call. The germline CDR1 and CDR2 sequences are SGHRS and YFSETQ. The CDR3 has 12 residues. The V end lost 5 bases, the J end lost 6 bases, and 11 bases lay between the germline ends. DNA for the CDR3: TGCGCCAGCAGATTTGATCGGGATGGCTACACCTTC. It is translated as CASRFDRDGYTF. Complete variable domain (other parts from reference TRBV5-1 and TRBJ1-2): KAGVTQTPRYLIKTRGQQVTLSCSPISGHRSVSWYQQTPGQGLQFLFEYFSETQRNKGNFPGRFSGRQFSNSRSEMNVSTLELGDSALYLCASRFDRDGYTFGSGTRLTVV.

This clone was detected ten times or more. The gene calls are TRBV11-2 and TRBJ2-5; D perhaps matches TRBD1 (5 bases). Germline values: CDR1 SGHAT, CDR2 FQNNGV. V dropped 4 bases and J dropped 3 bases, with 15 bases sitting between them. The CDR3 spans 15 residues. Written as DNA, the CDR3 is TGTGCCAGCAGCTCGTTAACAGGTCCTAAAGAGACCCAGTACTTC. Encoded protein: CASSSLTGPKETQYF.

The chain couples TRBV20-1 to TRBJ1-2, with D uncertain. Trimming took 2 bases from V and 2 from J, leaving 9 bases between them. CDR3 length: 13 amino acids. The germline V gene encodes CDR1 DFQATT and CDR2 SNEGSKA (reference sequence). Here the CDR3 DNA reads TGCAGTGCTAGACCAGACGGAAACTATGGCTACACCTTC. It yields the protein CSARPDGNYGYTF.

This clone appeared many times. The V call is TRBV28, the J call TRBJ2-5; TRBD2 aligns across 10 bases. The CDR3 spans 11 residues. The J segment lost 12 bases and the V segment lost 3 bases, leaving 1 base of the junction unmatched. Germline loops: CDR1 MDHEN, CDR2 SYDVKM. CDR3 sequence: CASSFGLAEYF. In nucleotides, the CDR3 is TGTGCCAGCAGTTTCGGACTAGCGGAGTACTTC.

This clone was seen repeatedly, ten times or more. V and J are TRBV20-1 and TRBJ1-5, with a weak D call TRBD1 (6 bases). V lost 3 bases and J 4 bases, leaving 19 bases between the germline ends. Germline loops: CDR1 DFQATT, CDR2 SNEGSKA (reference sequence). The CDR3 is 16 amino acids. The CDR3 protein is CSASITGIESNQPQHF. For the CDR3, the DNA is TGCAGTGCTAGTATAACAGGGATAGAGTCAAATCAGCCCCAGCATTTT.

This clone occurred many times. The gene calls are TRBV11-2 and TRBJ2-1, with D tentatively TRBD2 (6 bases). Germline V gives CDR1 SGHAT, CDR2 FQNNGV. This CDR3 comprises 16 residues. Trimming removed 0 bases from V and 3 bases from J, with 12 bases in between. The CDR3 loop is CASSLDYAGSYNEQFF. The CDR3 nucleotides are TGTGCCAGCAGCTTAGATTACGCGGGGAGCTACAATGAGCAGTTCTTC.

Within the sample, this clone is medium-sized (0.01 to 0.1%). V usage is TRBV6-1 and J usage is TRBJ2-1, with 9 bases aligning to TRBD1. Unmatched junction bases numbered 10, after V lost 6 bases and J lost 4 bases. In germline, CDR1 is MNHNS, CDR2 SASEGT. This CDR3 has 16 amino acids. The CDR3 sequence: CASSRSGQGPYNEQFF. DNA of the CDR3: TGTGCCAGCAGCCGATCGGGACAGGGACCTTACAATGAGCAGTTCTTC.

This clone appeared once. A much larger clone differs by one base, so this may be a read error. The chain joins TRBV7-6 to TRBJ2-3, with 13 bases matching TRBD2. CDR3 length: 16 amino acids. Germline trimming cut 6 bases from V and 2 bases from J; bases unmatched to any gene: 5. Looked up from germline, CDR1 is SGHVS and CDR2 is FNYEAQ. The CDR3 bases are TGTGCCAGCAGACCTGGGACTAGCGGGATCACAGATACGCAGTATTTT. It encodes CASRPGTSGITDTQYF.

This clone was counted only a few times. This likely comes from a read error, as the CDR3 has no conserved phenylalanine or tryptophan at its end. V and J are TRBV27 and TRBJ2-7, with D uncertain. This CDR3 comprises 16 residues. Germline V CDR1 and CDR2: MNHEY, SMNVEV (reference sequence). V lost 3 bases and J lost 1, with 16 bases in between. This CDR3 reads CASSLNPIGGSYEQYS. DNA of the CDR3: TGTGCCAGCAGTTTGAACCCGATCGGCGGTTCCTACGAGCAGTACTCC.

This clone was seen ten or more times. The chain links TRBV18 to TRBJ2-7, with D uncertain. The CDR3 loop spans 13 amino acids. Germline CDR1 KGHSH, CDR2 LQKENI. Trimming shortened V by 3 bases and J by 2 bases, and 8 bases separated the two germline ends. The CDR3 here is CASSPGRTYEQYF. Written as DNA, the CDR3 is TGTGCCAGCTCACCGGGTCGAACCTACGAGCAGTACTTC. The variable domain in full, completed from reference TRBV18 and TRBJ2-7, reads NAGVMQNPRHLVRRRGQEARLRCSPMKGHSHVYWYRQLPEEGLKFMVYLQKENIIDESGMPKERFSAEFPKEGPSILRIQQVVRGDSAAYFCASSPGRTYEQYFGPGTRLTVT.

This clone was seen many times. The genes are TRBV19 and TRBJ2-2; weak D call: TRBD2 (5 bases). CDR1 and CDR2 from the germline V gene are LNHDA and SQIVND (reference sequence). Trimming removed 3 bases at V and 4 bases at J, with 9 bases between. CDR3 length: 14 residues. The CDR3 loop reads CASSIIGLTGELFF. As DNA, the CDR3 is TGTGCCAGTAGTATTATCGGACTCACCGGGGAGCTGTTTTTT.

At least ten counts were recorded for this clone. The chain links TRBV5-1 to TRBJ2-3, with 10 bases fitting TRBD2. The CDR3 is 16 residues long. The germline V gene encodes CDR1 SGHRS and CDR2 YFSETQ. V shed 0 bases and J 0 bases; nucleotides not matched to a gene: 1. CDR3 in amino acids: CASSLGTSGSTDTQYF. CDR3 DNA sequence: TGCGCCAGCAGCTTGGGGACTAGCGGTAGCACAGATACGCAGTATTTT.

There are a few counts of this clone. A junction end diverges from the germline sequence, so it may reflect a read error. The chain employs TRBV6-2 or TRBV6-3 and TRBJ2-1; D gene unclear. The CDR3 has 12 residues. The V gene's germline CDR1 is MNHEY and CDR2 SVGEGT. CDR3 protein: CASSRLVDEHSF. CDR3 sequence (DNA): TGTGCCAGCAGCCGCCTTGTCGATGAGCATTCCTTC.

This clone was found many times. The rearrangement links TRBV30 to TRBJ2-2; the D is unclear. Germline assignment: CDR1 GTSNPN and CDR2 SVGIG (reference sequence). The V end was cut by 1 base, the J end by 5 bases, with 11 bases between. The CDR3 is made up of 14 amino acids. The CDR3, as DNA: TGTGCCTGGAGTGGAACATACGGGACCGGGGAGCTGTTTTTT. Amino acid sequence: CAWSGTYGTGELFF.

The table lists this clone with many counts. The chain recombines TRBV6-1 with TRBJ1-1, with D possibly matching TRBD1 (5 bases). Deletions cut 7 bases from V and 11 bases from J, with 20 bases between. Germline V gene lookup returns CDR1 MNHNS and CDR2 SASEGT. There are 13 residues in the CDR3. The DNA for the CDR3 is TGTGCCAGCAACTCCCGGGACGGCCTACAGGCTTTCTTT. Its translation is CASNSRDGLQAFF.

This clone came up many times. The chain recombines TRBV5-6 with TRBJ2-7; 14 bases are shared with TRBD2. The junction had 7 bases not matched to a gene; V was cut back by 4 bases and J by 7 bases. Germline V gives CDR1 SGHDT, CDR2 YYEEEE. The CDR3 totals 15 residues. CDR3 DNA: TGTGCCAGCAGCCTGGGACTAGCGGGAGAGAAGGAGCAGTACTTC. Amino acids: CASSLGLAGEKEQYF.

This clone has ten or more counts. The rearrangement links TRBV12-5 to TRBJ2-1; the match to TRBD2 covers 10 bases. CDR1 and CDR2 from the germline V gene are LGHNT and FRNRAP. The V and J ends lost 2 bases and 9 bases, in that order; junction bases with no gene match: 7. The CDR3 loop spans 15 amino acids. Here the CDR3 DNA reads TGTGCTAGTGGTTTGTCACTAGCGGGATACCCTGAGCAGTTCTTC. Its translation is CASGLSLAGYPEQFF.

This clone showed up many times. The rearrangement joins TRBV4-1 to TRBJ2-7; 10 bases map to TRBD1. The germline V gene has CDR1 MGHRA and CDR2 YSYEKL. CDR3 size: 14 residues. V was pared by 2 bases and J by 6 bases, with 4 bases of the junction left unmatched. DNA for the CDR3: TGCGCCAGCAGCCAACGGACAGGGGGGAGCGAGCAGTACTTC. This gives the protein CASSQRTGGSEQYF.

This clone came up many times. V and J are TRBV7-2 and TRBJ2-2, with 7 bases matching TRBD1. Germline assignment: CDR1 SGHTA and CDR2 FQGNSA. After removal of 5 bases from V and 6 bases from J, the junction contained 9 bases not matched to a gene. The CDR3 sequence is 15 residues long. The CDR3 DNA reads as TGTGCCAGCAGCATAGGGGGCAGTTCACCCGGGGAGCTGTTTTTT. Residues: CASSIGGSSPGELFF.

A word on this clone: A much larger clone lies one base from this, so it may be a read error. Other DNA sequences of this sample code for an identical CDR3. J is TRBJ2-1 and V is TRBV11-3; D call uncertain. CDR3 length: 13 amino acids. Germline CDR1 reads SGHNT; CDR2 reads YENEEA. The CDR3 DNA follows: TGTGCCAGCAGCTCATTTGACGACGATGAGCAGCTATTC. Amino acid sequence: CASSSFDDDEQLF.

On this clone: A much larger clone differs by one base, so this may be a read error. Other nucleotide sequences in the sample specify the same CDR3. The chain combines TRBV4-1 with TRBJ2-7; TRBD1 matches at 8 bases. This CDR3 contains 16 residues. Germline V gene lookup returns CDR1 MGHRA and CDR2 YSYEKL. Unmatched junction bases numbered 12, after V lost 6 bases and J lost 2 bases. CDR3 loop: CASSSPPGGCTYEQYF. The CDR3 DNA sequence: TGCGCCAGCAGTTCTCCTCCAGGGGGCTGTACCTACGAGCAGTACTTC.

This clone was seen more than once but under ten times. A much larger clone is a single base away; this may be a read error. V usage is TRBV20-1 and J usage is TRBJ1-1; D is perhaps TRBD1 (5 bases). This CDR3 contains 15 residues. Between the trimmed V and J ends, which lost 2 bases and 5 bases, there was a span of 18 bases. Germline CDR1 DFQATT, CDR2 SNEGSKA (reference sequence). The CDR3 DNA is TGCAGTGCTAGAATGAGGGGCACAAGTATGACTGAAGCTTTCTTT. This sequence encodes CSARMRGTSMTEAFF.

This clone occurred many times. The chain recombines TRBV6-5 with TRBJ1-4; a possible D gene is TRBD1 (6 bases). The CDR3 runs 16 residues. The V end lost 6 bases, the J end lost 1 base, and 15 bases lay between the germline ends. Germline V lookup: CDR1 MNHEY, CDR2 SVGAGI. CDR3: CASRYRARGTNEKLFF. As DNA, the CDR3 is TGTGCCAGCAGATACAGGGCTAGGGGAACTAATGAAAAACTGTTTTTT.

This chain uses TRBV20-1 with TRBJ2-1, with D possibly matching TRBD2 (5 bases). The CDR3 is made up of 13 amino acids. The V end was cut by 6 bases, the J end by 5 bases, with 14 bases between. From germline, CDR1 is DFQATT and CDR2 SNEGSKA (reference sequence). For the CDR3, the DNA is TGCAGTGCCCCGGACTCCTTCGACAATGAGCAGTTCTTC. This codes for CSAPDSFDNEQFF.

This clone was recorded at least ten times. The chain recombines TRBV4-1 with TRBJ2-3; the D is unclear. Trimming took off 0 bases at V and 0 bases at J, with 4 bases between the two ends. Germline V gives CDR1 MGHRA, CDR2 YSYEKL. This CDR3 region has 14 residues. The CDR3 loop reads CASSQDRSTDTQYF. The CDR3 DNA is TGCGCCAGCAGCCAAGACAGAAGCACAGATACGCAGTATTTT.

This clone rates as medium-sized (0.01 to 0.1%). The chain carries TRBV28 and TRBJ1-1; D unresolved. This CDR3 is 14 amino acids long. The V gene lost 5 bases and the J gene lost 5 bases, with 15 bases spanning the gap. Germline V gene sequence: CDR1 MDHEN, CDR2 SYDVKM. CDR3 amino acids: CASSLKGYGTEAFF. The CDR3 region has the DNA TGTGCCAGCAGTCTCAAAGGCTATGGGACTGAAGCTTTCTTT.

This clone showed up many times. The chain uses TRBV5-1 and TRBJ1-1, with D hard to call. This CDR3 has 12 amino acids. Between the trimmed V and J ends, which lost 5 bases and 1 base, there was a span of 6 bases. Germline lookup yields CDR1 SGHRS and CDR2 YFSETQ. Here the CDR3 reads CASRGANTEAFF. Written as DNA, the CDR3 is TGCGCCAGCAGGGGAGCGAACACTGAAGCTTTCTTT. The whole variable domain, filled in from reference TRBV5-1 and TRBJ1-1, reads KAGVTQTPRYLIKTRGQQVTLSCSPISGHRSVSWYQQTPGQGLQFLFEYFSETQRNKGNFPGRFSGRQFSNSRSEMNVSTLELGDSALYLCASRGANTEAFFGQGTRLTVV.

This clone was seen many times. J is TRBJ2-7 and V is TRBV19; D is possibly TRBD1 (5 bases). CDR3 length equals 14 residues. V lost 5 bases and J lost 0, with 11 bases in between. Germline values: CDR1 LNHDA, CDR2 SQIVND (reference sequence). CDR3 amino acids: CASSVDSSSYEQYF. The CDR3 DNA sequence: TGTGCCAGTAGTGTCGACAGTAGCTCCTACGAGCAGTACTTC.

This clone was recorded many times. The chain links TRBV20-1 to TRBJ1-5, with D possibly TRBD1 on 6 matching bases. The CDR3 is made up of 17 amino acids. Germline CDR1 and CDR2: DFQATT and SNEGSKA (reference sequence). The V end lost 2 bases, the J end lost 2 bases, and 19 bases lay between the germline ends. The CDR3 protein is CSARTGLLMMGNQPQHF. The CDR3 nucleotides read TGCAGTGCTAGAACAGGGTTACTGATGATGGGCAATCAGCCCCAGCATTTT.

This clone was recorded many times. The same CDR3 is also encoded by other DNA sequences in this sample. CDR3 DNA: TGCAGTGCCCCTCGTACAGGACCGATGAACACTGAAGCTTTCTTT. As protein: CSAPRTGPMNTEAFF. The rearrangement joins TRBV20-1 to TRBJ1-1; D might be TRBD1 (5 bases). Trimming removed 6 bases from V and 0 bases from J, with 17 bases in between. The germline V gene encodes CDR1 DFQATT and CDR2 SNEGSKA (reference sequence). The CDR3 is 15 residues long.